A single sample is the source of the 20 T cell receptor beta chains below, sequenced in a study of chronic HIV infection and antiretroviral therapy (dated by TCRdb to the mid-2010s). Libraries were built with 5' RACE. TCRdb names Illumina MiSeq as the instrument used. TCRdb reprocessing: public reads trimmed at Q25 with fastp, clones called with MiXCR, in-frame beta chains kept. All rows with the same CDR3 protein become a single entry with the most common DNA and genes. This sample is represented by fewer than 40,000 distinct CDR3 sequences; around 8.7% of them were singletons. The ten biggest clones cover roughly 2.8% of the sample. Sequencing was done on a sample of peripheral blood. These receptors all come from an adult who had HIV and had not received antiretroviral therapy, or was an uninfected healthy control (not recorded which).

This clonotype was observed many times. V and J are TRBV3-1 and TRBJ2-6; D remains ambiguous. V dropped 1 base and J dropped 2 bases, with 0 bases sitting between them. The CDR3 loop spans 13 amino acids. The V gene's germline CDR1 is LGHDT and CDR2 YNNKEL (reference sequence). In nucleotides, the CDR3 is TGTGCCAGCAGCCAAGCTGGGGCCAACGTCCTGACTTTC. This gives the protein CASSQAGANVLTF.

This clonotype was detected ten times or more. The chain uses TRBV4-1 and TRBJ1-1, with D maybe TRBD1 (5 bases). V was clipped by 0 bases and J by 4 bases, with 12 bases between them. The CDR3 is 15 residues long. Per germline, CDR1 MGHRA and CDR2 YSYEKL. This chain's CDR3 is CASSQDLGATTEAFF. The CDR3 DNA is TGCGCCAGCAGCCAAGATTTAGGGGCCACCACTGAAGCTTTCTTT.

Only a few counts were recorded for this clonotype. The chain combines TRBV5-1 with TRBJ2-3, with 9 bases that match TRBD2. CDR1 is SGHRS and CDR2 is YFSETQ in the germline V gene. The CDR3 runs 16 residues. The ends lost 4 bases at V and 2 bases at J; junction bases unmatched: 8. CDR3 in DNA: TGCGCCAGCAGCCCCGCTAGCGGGACTTTCACAGATACGCAGTATTTT. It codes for CASSPASGTFTDTQYF. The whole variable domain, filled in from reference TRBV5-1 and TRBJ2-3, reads KAGVTQTPRYLIKTRGQQVTLSCSPISGHRSVSWYQQTPGQGLQFLFEYFSETQRNKGNFPGRFSGRQFSNSRSEMNVSTLELGDSALYLCASSPASGTFTDTQYFGPGTRLTVL.

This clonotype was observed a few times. CDR3 sequence: CASSPDRGSNEKLFF. The DNA of the CDR3 is TGTGCCAGCAGCCCTGACAGGGGGTCTAATGAAAAACTGTTTTTT. The chain recombines TRBV5-6 with TRBJ1-4, with 9 bases matching TRBD1. CDR1 and CDR2 from the germline V gene are SGHDT and YYEEEE. J was trimmed by 3 bases and V by 4 bases; bases with no gene match: 4. The CDR3 consists of 15 residues.

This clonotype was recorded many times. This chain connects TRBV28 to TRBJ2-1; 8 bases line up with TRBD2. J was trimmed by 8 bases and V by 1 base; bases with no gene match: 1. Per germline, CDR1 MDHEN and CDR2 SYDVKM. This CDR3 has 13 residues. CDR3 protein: CASSLLTSDEQFF. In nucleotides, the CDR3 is TGTGCCAGCAGTTTATTGACTAGCGATGAGCAGTTCTTC.

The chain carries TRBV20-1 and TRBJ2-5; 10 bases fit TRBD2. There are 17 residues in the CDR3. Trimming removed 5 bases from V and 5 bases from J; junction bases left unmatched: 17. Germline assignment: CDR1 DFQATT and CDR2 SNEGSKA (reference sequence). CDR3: CSAEPGLALDGRETQYF. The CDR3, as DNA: TGCAGTGCTGAGCCGGGACTAGCGTTGGACGGGAGGGAGACCCAGTACTTC.

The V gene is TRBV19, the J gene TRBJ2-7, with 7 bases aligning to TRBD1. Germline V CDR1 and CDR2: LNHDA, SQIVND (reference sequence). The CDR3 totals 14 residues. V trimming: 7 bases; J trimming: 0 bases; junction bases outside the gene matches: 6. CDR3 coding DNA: TGTGCCAGTACCGCGACAGGGAGCTCCTACGAGCAGTACTTC. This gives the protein CASTATGSSYEQYF.

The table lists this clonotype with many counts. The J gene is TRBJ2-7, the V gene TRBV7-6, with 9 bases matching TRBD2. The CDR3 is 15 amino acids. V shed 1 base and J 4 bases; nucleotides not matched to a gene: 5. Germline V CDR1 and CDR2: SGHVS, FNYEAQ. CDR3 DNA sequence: TGTGCCAGCAGCTTAGGCTCTGCGGGAGGGTACGAGCAGTACTTC. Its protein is CASSLGSAGGYEQYF.

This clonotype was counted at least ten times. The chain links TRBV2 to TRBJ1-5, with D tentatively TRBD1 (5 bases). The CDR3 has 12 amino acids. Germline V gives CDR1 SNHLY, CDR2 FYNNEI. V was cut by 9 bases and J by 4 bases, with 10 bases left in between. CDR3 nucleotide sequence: TGTGCCAGTCAGAGGGGAAATCAGCCCCAGCATTTT. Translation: CASQRGNQPQHF.

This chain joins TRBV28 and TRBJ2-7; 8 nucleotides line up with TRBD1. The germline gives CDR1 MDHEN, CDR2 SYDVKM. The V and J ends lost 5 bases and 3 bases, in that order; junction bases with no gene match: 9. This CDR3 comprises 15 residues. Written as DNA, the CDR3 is TGTGCCAGCAGTACGGGGACAGGAAGATACTACGAGCAGTACTTC. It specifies CASSTGTGRYYEQYF.

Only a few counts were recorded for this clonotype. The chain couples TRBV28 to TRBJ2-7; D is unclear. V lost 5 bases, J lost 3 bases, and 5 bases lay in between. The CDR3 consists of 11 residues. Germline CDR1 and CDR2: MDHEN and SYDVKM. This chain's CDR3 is CASSPRYEQYF. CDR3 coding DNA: TGTGCCAGCAGTCCCCGCTACGAGCAGTACTTC.

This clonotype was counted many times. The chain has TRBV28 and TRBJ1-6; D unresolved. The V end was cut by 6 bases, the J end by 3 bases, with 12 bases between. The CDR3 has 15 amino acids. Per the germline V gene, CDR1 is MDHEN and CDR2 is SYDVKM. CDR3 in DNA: TGTGCCAGCAGCCCAGACGTTAACTATAATTCACCCCTCCACTTT. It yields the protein CASSPDVNYNSPLHF.

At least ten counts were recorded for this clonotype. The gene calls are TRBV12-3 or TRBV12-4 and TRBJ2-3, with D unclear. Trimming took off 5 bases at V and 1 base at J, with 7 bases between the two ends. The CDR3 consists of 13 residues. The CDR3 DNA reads TGTGCCAGCAGTACCTTTGGCACAGATACGCAGTATTTT. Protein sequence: CASSTFGTDTQYF.

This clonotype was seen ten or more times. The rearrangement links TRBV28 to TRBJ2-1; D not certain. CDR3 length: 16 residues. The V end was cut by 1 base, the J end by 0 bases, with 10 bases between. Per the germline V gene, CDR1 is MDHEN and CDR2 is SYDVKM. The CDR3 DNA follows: TGTGCCAGCAGTTTATATAGAGCAGTCTCCTACAATGAGCAGTTCTTC. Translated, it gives CASSLYRAVSYNEQFF.

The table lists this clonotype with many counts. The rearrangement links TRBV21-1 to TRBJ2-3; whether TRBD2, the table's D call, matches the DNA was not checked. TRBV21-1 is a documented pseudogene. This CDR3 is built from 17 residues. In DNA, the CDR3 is TGTGCCAGCAGCCTCGACCGACTAGCTGGCATCACAGATACGCAGTATTTT. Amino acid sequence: CASSLDRLAGITDTQYF.

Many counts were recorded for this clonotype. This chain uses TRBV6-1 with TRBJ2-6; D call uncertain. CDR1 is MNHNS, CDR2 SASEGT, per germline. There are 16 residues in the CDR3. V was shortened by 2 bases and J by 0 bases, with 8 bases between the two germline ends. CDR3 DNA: TGTGCCAGCAGTGAAATTTCCCTCTCTGGGGCCAACGTCCTGACTTTC. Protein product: CASSEISLSGANVLTF.

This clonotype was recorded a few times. The CDR3 nucleotides are TGCGCCAGCAGCATTGGACAGGTCGGCGAGACCCAGTACTTC. It yields the protein CASSIGQVGETQYF. The rearrangement joins TRBV5-1 to TRBJ2-5; TRBD1 aligns across 7 bases. Germline CDR1 and CDR2: SGHRS and YFSETQ. CDR3 length equals 14 residues. V shed 4 bases, J shed 5 bases, and the junction held 8 bases outside the gene matches.

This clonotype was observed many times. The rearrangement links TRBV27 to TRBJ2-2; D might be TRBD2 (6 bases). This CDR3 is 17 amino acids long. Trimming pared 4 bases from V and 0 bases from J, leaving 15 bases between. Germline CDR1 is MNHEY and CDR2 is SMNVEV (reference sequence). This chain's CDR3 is CASSWFGGASNTGELFF. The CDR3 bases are TGTGCCAGCAGTTGGTTCGGGGGAGCTTCGAACACCGGGGAGCTGTTTTTT.

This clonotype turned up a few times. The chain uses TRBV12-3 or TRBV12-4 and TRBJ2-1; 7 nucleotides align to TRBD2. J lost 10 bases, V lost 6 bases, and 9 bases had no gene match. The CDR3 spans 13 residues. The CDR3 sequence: CASSLVEGGEQFF. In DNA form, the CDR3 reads TGTGCCAGCAGCCTGGTTGAGGGAGGGGAGCAGTTCTTC.

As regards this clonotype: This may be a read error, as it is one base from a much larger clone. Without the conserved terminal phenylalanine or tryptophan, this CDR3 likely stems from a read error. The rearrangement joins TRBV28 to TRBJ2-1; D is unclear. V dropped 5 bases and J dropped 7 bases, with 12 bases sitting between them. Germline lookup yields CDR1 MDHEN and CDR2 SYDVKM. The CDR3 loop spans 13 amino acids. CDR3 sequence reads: CASSGGSINEQFS. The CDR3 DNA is TGTGCCAGCAGTGGCGGATCCATAAATGAGCAGTTCTCC.